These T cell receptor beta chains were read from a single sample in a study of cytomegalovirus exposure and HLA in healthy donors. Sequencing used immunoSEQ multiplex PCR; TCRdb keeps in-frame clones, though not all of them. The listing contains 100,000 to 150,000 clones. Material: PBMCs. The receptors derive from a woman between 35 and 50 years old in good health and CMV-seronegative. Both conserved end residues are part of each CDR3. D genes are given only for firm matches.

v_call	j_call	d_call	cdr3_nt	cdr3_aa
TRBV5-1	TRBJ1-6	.	TGCGCCAGTAAAGGGGGGGGCGATAATTCACCCCTCCACTTT	CASKGGGDNSPLHF
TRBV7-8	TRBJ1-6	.	TGTGCCAGCAGCCTCCGATACGGACAGTCTAATTCACCCCTCCACTTT	CASSLRYGQSNSPLHF
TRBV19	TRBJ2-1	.	TGTGCCAGGGGGGGACAGCCAAGACTCCACAATGAGCAGTTCTTC	CARGGQPRLHNEQFF
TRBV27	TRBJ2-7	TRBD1	TGTGCCAGCAGTTCCACAGGGGCGCCCACCTACGAGCAGTACTTC	CASSSTGAPTYEQYF
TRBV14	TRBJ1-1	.	TGTGCCAGCAGCAGTAGCGTGAACACTGAAGCTTTCTTT	CASSSSVNTEAFF
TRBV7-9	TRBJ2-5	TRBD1	TGTGCCAGCAGCTTTGGGACAGGGGGGGGAGAGACCCAGTACTTC	CASSFGTGGGETQYF
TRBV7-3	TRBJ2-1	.	TGTGCCAGCAGCGCCGCAGGGGGCCGACGATTTCTAGCGGACCCCTCCTACAATGAGCAGTTCTTC	CASSAAGGRRFLADPSYNEQFF
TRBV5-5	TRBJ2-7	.	TGTGCCAGCAGCTTGGCCGGGCAGGGAGGTCGCTACTACGAGCAGTACTTC	CASSLAGQGGRYYEQYF
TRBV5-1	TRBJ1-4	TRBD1	TGCGCCAGCAGCGACGACAGGGGGGGAGAAAAACTGTTTTTT	CASSDDRGGEKLFF
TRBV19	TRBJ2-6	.	TGTGCCAGTAGTGAGGGATCTGGGGCCAACGTCCTGACTTTC	CASSEGSGANVLTF
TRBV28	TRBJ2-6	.	TGTGCCAGCAGTTTAACCAGGGGGGCTGGGGCCAACGTCCTGACTTTC	CASSLTRGAGANVLTF
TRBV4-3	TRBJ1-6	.	TGCGCCAGCAGCCAAGAAATCTATTCACCCCTCCACTTT	CASSQEIYSPLHF
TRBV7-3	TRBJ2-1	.	TGTGCCAGCAGTACAGGGATTGGCAATGAGCAGTTCTTC	CASSTGIGNEQFF
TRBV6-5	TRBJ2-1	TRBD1	TGTGCCAGCAGTTACGGACAGGGGACCAATGAGCAGTTCTTC	CASSYGQGTNEQFF
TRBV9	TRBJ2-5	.	TGTGCCAGCAGCGTAGCTCCCAGGGCCGACCAAGAGACCCAGTACTTC	CASSVAPRADQETQYF
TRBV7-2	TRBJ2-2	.	TGTGCCAGCAGCCAATCGGGGAGGAACACCGGGGAGCTGTTTTTT	CASSQSGRNTGELFF
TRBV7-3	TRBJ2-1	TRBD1	TGTGCCAGCAGGTCAGGGGGCTCGGGCTCCTACAATGAGCAGTTCTTC	CASRSGGSGSYNEQFF
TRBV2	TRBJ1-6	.	TGTGCCAGCAGTCCAATTTTCAGATCTAATTCACCCCTCCACTTT	CASSPIFRSNSPLHF
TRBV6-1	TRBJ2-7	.	TGTGCCAGCACCGAACAGACCTACGAGCAGTACTTC	CASTEQTYEQYF
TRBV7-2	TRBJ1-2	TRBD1	TGTGCCAGCAGCTTGCCATCAGGGGGCCCCGGGGTGTGGTATGGCTACACCTTC	CASSLPSGGPGVWYGYTF
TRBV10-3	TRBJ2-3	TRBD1	TGTGCCATCGGGGACAGGGCGTCTAGCACAGATACGCAGTATTTT	CAIGDRASSTDTQYF
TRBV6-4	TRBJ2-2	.	TGTGCCAGTGGGGCAGGGCTGGACACCGGGGAGCTGTTTTTT	CASGAGLDTGELFF
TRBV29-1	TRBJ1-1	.	TGCAGCGCTCATTCAGGTACTGAAGCTTTCTTT	CSAHSGTEAFF
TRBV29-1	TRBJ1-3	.	TGCAGCGCTAGGGGGGGGGACCGCGACACCATATATTTT	CSARGGDRDTIYF
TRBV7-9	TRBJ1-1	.	TGTGCCAGCAGCGTACACACGTTGAACACTGAAGCTTTCTTT	CASSVHTLNTEAFF
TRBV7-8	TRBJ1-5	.	TGTGCCAGCAGCAAAAGGGACATTGTTAATCAGCCCCAGCATTTT	CASSKRDIVNQPQHF
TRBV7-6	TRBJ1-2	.	TGTGCCAGCAGCTTATATGTCTACGAGATGAACTATGGCTACACCTTC	CASSLYVYEMNYGYTF
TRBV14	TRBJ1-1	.	TGTGCCAGCATGAACTGGGGCGACACTGAAGCTTTCTTT	CASMNWGDTEAFF
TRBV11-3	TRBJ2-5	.	TGTGCCAGCAGCTTTTCAGGGGGGGAGACCCAGTACTTC	CASSFSGGETQYF
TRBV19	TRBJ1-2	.	TGTGCCAGTAGTGTCCAGTCCAATAACTATGGCTACACCTTC	CASSVQSNNYGYTF
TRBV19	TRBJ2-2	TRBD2	TGTGCCAGTAGTCCCGGGGGGGGACCCGGGGAGCTGTTTTTT	CASSPGGGPGELFF
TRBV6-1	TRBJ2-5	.	TGTGCCAGCAGCCGGCAGGAAGAGACCCAGTACTTC	CASSRQEETQYF
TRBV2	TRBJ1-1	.	TGTGCCAGCAGTGAAGTTGGGGGAGGCACTGAAGCTTTCTTT	CASSEVGGGTEAFF
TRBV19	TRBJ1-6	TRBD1	TGTGCCAGTAGTATAGAAACAGGGGGCGCGGATTCACCCCTCCACTTT	CASSIETGGADSPLHF
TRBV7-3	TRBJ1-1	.	TGTGCCAGCAGCTTGAACAGGGAGACTGAAGCTTTCTTT	CASSLNRETEAFF
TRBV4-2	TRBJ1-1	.	TGTGCCAGCAGCCAAGATCCTAGGTCTTGGGGAGTCGGGACTGAAGCTTTCTTT	CASSQDPRSWGVGTEAFF
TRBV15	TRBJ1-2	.	TGTGCCACCAGCAGAGATCGGTCGAGGGGGACCGGCTACACCTTC	CATSRDRSRGTGYTF
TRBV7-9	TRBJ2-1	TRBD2	TGTGCCAGCAGCTTAGAGCAGCGGGGGGGCGATGAGCAGTTCTTC	CASSLEQRGGDEQFF
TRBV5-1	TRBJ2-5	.	TGCGCCAGCAGCAAGGACTCTGGGGAGACCCAGTACTTC	CASSKDSGETQYF
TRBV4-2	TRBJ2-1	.	TGTGCCAGCAGCCCTGAGGGTGGGCAGCGGCAGTTCTTC	CASSPEGGQRQFF
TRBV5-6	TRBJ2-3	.	TGTGCCAGCAGCCTAGGAGGGCCGCTCGCAGATACGCAGTATTTT	CASSLGGPLADTQYF
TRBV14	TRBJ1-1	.	TGTGCCAGCAGCTTAGGGGTCCCGACTGAAGCTTTCTTT	CASSLGVPTEAFF
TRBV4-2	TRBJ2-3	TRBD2	TGTGCCAGCAGCCAAGGCCCGGTCGGGGGGACGGGAGATACGCAGTATTTT	CASSQGPVGGTGDTQYF
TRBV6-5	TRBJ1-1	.	TGTGCCAGCAGTTACGACAGCCGTGAAGCTTTCTTT	CASSYDSREAFF
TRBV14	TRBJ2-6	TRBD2	TGTGCCAGCAGCCTCGGGGGAGGGCCTGGGGCCAACGTCCTGACTTTC	CASSLGGGPGANVLTF
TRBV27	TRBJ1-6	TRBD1	TGTGCCACCGGACAGGGCGGCCCCTATAATTCACCCCTCCACTTT	CATGQGGPYNSPLHF
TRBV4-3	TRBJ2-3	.	TGCGCCAGCAGCCAAGTACCGGGGGGCGGCGAGCAGTATTTT	CASSQVPGGGEQYF
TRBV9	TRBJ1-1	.	TGTGCCAGCAGCCGGAGATCCGGTGAGGACACTGAAGCTTTCTTT	CASSRRSGEDTEAFF
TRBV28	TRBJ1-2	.	TGTGCCAGCACCCTAAAGGCGTCAGGGCAATATGGCTACACCTTC	CASTLKASGQYGYTF
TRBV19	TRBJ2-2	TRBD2	TGTGCCAGTAGTCCTAGCGGGGGGCCTGCACAGGAGCTGTTTTTT	CASSPSGGPAQELFF
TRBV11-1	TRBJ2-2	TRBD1	TGTGCCAGCAGCCGGGGACAGTTCGCGAACACCGGGGAGCTGTTTTTT	CASSRGQFANTGELFF
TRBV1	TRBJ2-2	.	TGCACCAGCAGCCAGGGGCTAGCGGGAACCGGGGAGCTGTTTTTT	CTSSQGLAGTGELFF
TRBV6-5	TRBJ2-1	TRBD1	TGTGCCAGCAGTTACTCGAGGGGGCAAACCTACAATGAGCAGTTCTTC	CASSYSRGQTYNEQFF
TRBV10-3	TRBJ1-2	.	TGTGCCATCAGCGATGGGAGGGGTCATGGCTACACCTTC	CAISDGRGHGYTF
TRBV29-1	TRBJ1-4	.	TGCAGCGTTGCTCTTACGGAGAAACTGTTTTTT	CSVALTEKLFF
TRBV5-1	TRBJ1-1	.	TGCGCCAGCAGCCGTGGGTTATCAGGGAACACTGAAGCTTTCTTT	CASSRGLSGNTEAFF
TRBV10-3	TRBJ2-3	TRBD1	TGTGCCATCAGTGATAACAGGGGAATAACAGATACGCAGTATTTT	CAISDNRGITDTQYF
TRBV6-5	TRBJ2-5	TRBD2	TGTGCCAGCACCTGGACTAGCGGGACCCCTCAATACTTC	CASTWTSGTPQYF
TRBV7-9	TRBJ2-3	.	TGTGCCAGCAGCCTATACCGAGCGCAGTATTTT	CASSLYRAQYF